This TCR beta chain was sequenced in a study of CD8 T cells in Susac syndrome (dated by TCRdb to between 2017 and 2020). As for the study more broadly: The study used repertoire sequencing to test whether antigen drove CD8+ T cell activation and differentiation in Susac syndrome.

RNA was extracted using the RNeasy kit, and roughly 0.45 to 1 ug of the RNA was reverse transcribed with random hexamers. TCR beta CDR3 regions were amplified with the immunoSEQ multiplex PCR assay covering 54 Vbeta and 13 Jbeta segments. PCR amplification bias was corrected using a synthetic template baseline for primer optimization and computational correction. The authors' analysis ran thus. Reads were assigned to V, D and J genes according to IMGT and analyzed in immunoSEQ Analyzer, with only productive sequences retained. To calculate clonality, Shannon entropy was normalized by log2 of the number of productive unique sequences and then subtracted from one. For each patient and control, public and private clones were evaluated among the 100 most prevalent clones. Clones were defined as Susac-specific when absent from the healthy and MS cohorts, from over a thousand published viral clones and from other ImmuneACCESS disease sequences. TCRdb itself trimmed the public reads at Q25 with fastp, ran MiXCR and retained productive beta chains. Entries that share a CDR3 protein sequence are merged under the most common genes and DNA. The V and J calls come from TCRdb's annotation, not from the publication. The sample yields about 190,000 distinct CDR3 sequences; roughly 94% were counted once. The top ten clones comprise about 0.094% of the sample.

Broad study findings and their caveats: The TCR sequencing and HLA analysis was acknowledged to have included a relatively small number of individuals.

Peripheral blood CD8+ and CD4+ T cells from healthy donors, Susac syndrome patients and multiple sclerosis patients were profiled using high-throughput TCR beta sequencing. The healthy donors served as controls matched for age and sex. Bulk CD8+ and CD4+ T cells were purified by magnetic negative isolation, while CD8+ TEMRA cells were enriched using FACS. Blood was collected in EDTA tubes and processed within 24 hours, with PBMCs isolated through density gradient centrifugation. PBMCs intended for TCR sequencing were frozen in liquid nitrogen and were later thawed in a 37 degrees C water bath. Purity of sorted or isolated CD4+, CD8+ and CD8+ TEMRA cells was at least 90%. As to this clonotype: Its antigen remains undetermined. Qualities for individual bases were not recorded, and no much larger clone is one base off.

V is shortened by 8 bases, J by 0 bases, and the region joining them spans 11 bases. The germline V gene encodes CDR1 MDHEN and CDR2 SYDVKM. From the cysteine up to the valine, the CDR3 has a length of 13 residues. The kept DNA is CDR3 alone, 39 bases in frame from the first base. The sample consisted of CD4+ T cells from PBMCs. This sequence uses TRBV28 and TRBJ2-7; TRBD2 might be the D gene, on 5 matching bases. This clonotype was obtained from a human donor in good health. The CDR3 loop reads CASRQRSSYEQYV. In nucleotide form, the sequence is TGTGCCAGCCGGCAGCGGAGCTCCTACGAGCAGTACGTC.